This TCR beta chain was profiled in a study of blood T cell repertoires in COVID-19. Study information: From the United States, Italy and Spain came samples of acute and convalescent COVID-19.

Germline loops: CDR1 LNHNV, CDR2 YYDKDF (reference sequence). V shed 5 bases and J shed 4 bases, with 21 bases lying between them. CDR3 length equals 17 residues. TCRdb's table, derived via immunoSEQ multiplex PCR, lists solely in-frame clones and lacks some. The data contain about 200,000 clones, 70% to 90% of them singletons. The origin of this receptor is a human donor in a cohort sampled during active COVID-19. V gene TRBV15 combines with J gene TRBJ2-1; tentatively, D is TRBD1 (8 bases). Sequenced input: peripheral blood. The CDR3 region has the DNA TGTGCCACCAGCTCCCAAGGCGGACAGGGAGGGTACAATGAGCAGTTCTTC. Amino acids: CATSSQGGQGGYNEQFF.